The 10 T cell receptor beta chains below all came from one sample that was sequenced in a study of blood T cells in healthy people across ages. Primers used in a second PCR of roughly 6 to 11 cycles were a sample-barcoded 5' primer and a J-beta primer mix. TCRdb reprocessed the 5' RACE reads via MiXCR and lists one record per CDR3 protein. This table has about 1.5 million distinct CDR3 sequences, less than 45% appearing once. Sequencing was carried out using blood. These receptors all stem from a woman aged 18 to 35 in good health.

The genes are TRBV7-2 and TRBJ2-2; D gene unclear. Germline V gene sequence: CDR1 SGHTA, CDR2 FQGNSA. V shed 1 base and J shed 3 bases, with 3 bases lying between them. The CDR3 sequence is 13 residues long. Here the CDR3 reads CASSLDYTGELFF. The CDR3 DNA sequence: TGTGCCAGCAGCTTAGACTACACCGGGGAGCTGTTTTTT.

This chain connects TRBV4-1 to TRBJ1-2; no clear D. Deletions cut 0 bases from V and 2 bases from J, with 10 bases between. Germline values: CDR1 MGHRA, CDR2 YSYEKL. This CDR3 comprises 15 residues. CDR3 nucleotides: TGCGCCAGCAGCCAAGATCCCACACCGAACTATGGCTACACCTTC. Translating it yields CASSQDPTPNYGYTF.

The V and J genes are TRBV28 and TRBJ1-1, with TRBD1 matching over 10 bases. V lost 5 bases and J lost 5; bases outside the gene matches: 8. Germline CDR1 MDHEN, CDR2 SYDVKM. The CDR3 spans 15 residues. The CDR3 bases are TGTGCCAGCAGTCCAGGGACAGGGGTGAGGACTGAAGCTTTCTTT. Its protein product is CASSPGTGVRTEAFF.

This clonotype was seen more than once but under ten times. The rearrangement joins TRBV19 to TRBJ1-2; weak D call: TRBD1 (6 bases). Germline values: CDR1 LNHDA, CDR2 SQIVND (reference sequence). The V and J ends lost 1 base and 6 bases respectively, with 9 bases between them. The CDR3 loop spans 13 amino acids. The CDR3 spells CASSIVAGDGYTF. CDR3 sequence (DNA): TGTGCCAGTAGTATAGTGGCAGGGGATGGCTACACCTTC.

CDR3 sequence reads: CASSFVGSKNIQYF. CDR3 DNA: TGTGCCAGCAGCTTTGTCGGGTCGAAAAACATTCAGTACTTC. The gene calls are TRBV7-2 and TRBJ2-4; D uncertain. The germline V and J ends were trimmed by 3 bases and 4 bases, with 10 bases remaining between them. The V gene's germline CDR1 is SGHTA and CDR2 FQGNSA. This CDR3 contains 14 residues.

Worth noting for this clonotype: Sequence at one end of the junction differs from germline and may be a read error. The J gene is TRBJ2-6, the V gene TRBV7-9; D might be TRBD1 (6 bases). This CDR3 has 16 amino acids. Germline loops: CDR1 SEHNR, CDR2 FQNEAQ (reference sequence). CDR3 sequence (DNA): TGTGCCGGCAGCTTAGCTGGACAGTCTGGGGCCAACGTCCTGACTTTC. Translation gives CAGSLAGQSGANVLTF.

CDR3 sequence reads: CASSPTALTRGYF. CDR3 nucleotides: TGTGCCAGCAGCCCCACCGCTCTAACACGCGGGTACTTC. The gene calls are TRBV6-6 and TRBJ2-7, with D uncertain. V was shortened by 6 bases and J by 12 bases, with 21 bases between the two germline ends. The germline CDR1 and CDR2 sequences are MNHNY and SVGAGI (reference sequence). There are 13 residues in the CDR3.

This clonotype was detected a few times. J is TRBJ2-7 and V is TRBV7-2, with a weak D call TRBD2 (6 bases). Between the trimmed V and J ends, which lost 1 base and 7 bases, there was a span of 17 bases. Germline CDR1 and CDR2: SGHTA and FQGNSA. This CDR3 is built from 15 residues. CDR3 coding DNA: TGTGCCAGCAGCTTAGTAGCTAGCGCGGTGGGGGAGCAGTACTTC. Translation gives CASSLVASAVGEQYF.

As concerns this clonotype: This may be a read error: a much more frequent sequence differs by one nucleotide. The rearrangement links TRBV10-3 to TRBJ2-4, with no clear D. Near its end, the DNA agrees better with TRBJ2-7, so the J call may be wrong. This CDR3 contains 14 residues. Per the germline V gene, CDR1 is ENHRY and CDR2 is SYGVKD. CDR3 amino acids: CAIRAGKGLNEQYF. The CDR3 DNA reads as TGTGCCATCAGGGCCGGTAAAGGTCTGAACGAGCAGTACTTC.

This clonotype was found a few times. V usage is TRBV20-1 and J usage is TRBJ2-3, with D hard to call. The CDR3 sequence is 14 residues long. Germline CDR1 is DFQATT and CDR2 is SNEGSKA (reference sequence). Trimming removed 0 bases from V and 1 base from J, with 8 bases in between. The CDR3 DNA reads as TGCAGTGCTAGAGATGAGTGGGGCACAGATACGCAGTATTTT. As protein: CSARDEWGTDTQYF.